This is a list of T cell receptor beta chains from one sample in a study of cytomegalovirus exposure and HLA in healthy donors. Some clones are missing from TCRdb's copy, which holds only in-frame ones; the method was immunoSEQ multiplex PCR. Of some 97,000 clones listed, more than 75% were seen once; the top ten hold 3% to 4%. Sequencing was performed on PBMCs. The receptors were gathered from a woman in her 50s in good health and CMV-seropositive. Both conserved end residues are part of each CDR3. D genes are given only for firm matches. A row's size may be missing; if present it is once, few, many or a size class.

j_gene: TRBJ2-1; abundance: once; d_gene: -; v_gene: TRBV13; CDR3nt: TGTGCCAGCAGTTTCCGAGGGGGGGTCAATGAGCAGTTCTTC; CDR3aa: CASSFRGGVNEQFF
j_gene: TRBJ2-1; abundance: -; d_gene: -; v_gene: TRBV4-2; CDR3nt: TGTGCCAGCAGCCAAGGTCATAGCGGAACTTACAATGAGCAGTTCTTC; CDR3aa: CASSQGHSGTYNEQFF
j_gene: TRBJ2-1; abundance: -; d_gene: TRBD2; v_gene: TRBV11-2; CDR3nt: TGTGCCAGCAGCCAGGGACTAGCGGGCTGGAAGCAGTTCTTC; CDR3aa: CASSQGLAGWKQFF
j_gene: TRBJ1-3; abundance: few; d_gene: -; v_gene: TRBV5-5; CDR3nt: TGTGCCAGCAGCGTAGAGGGGGGGAGTTACTCTGGAAACACCATATATTTT; CDR3aa: CASSVEGGSYSGNTIYF
j_gene: TRBJ1-2; abundance: -; d_gene: TRBD1; v_gene: TRBV4-2; CDR3nt: TGTGCCAGCAGCTCCGGGACAGGCCAGGGAGATGGCTACACCTTC; CDR3aa: CASSSGTGQGDGYTF
j_gene: TRBJ2-2; abundance: -; d_gene: -; v_gene: TRBV5-1; CDR3nt: TGCGCCAGCCGGCCGGGGAACACCGGGGAGCTGTTTTTT; CDR3aa: CASRPGNTGELFF
j_gene: TRBJ2-1; abundance: once; d_gene: -; v_gene: TRBV5-6; CDR3nt: TGTGCCAGCAGGGTGGGAGATCGGGTGTCAAGGGTCGCCAGTCCTTTCTTCTTC; CDR3aa: CASRVGDRVSRVASPFFF
j_gene: TRBJ1-5; abundance: -; d_gene: -; v_gene: TRBV19; CDR3nt: TGTGCCAGTAGTATAGTGGACACGGGCAATCAGCCCCAGCATTTT; CDR3aa: CASSIVDTGNQPQHF
j_gene: TRBJ2-1; abundance: -; d_gene: -; v_gene: TRBV2; CDR3nt: TGTGCCAGCAGGGAGACGGCCTACAATGAGCAGTTCTTC; CDR3aa: CASRETAYNEQFF
j_gene: TRBJ2-2; abundance: -; d_gene: TRBD2; v_gene: TRBV9; CDR3nt: TGTGCCAGCAGTCCCCCGGGGGGGAGCACCGGGGAGCTGTTTTTT; CDR3aa: CASSPPGGSTGELFF
j_gene: TRBJ2-7; abundance: -; d_gene: TRBD2; v_gene: TRBV2; CDR3nt: TGTGCCAGCATGGGGACTAGCGGGCTCGCTACGATGGGGTACTTC; CDR3aa: CASMGTSGLATMGYF
j_gene: TRBJ2-1; abundance: -; d_gene: TRBD2; v_gene: TRBV5-1; CDR3nt: TGCGCCAGCAGCCTCTGGACTAGCGGGAACAATGAGCAGTTCTTC; CDR3aa: CASSLWTSGNNEQFF
j_gene: TRBJ1-5; abundance: -; d_gene: -; v_gene: TRBV5-1; CDR3nt: TGCGCCAGCAGCTTGGCAGGGGTCGGGAATCAGCCCCAGCATTTT; CDR3aa: CASSLAGVGNQPQHF
j_gene: TRBJ1-1; abundance: once; d_gene: -; v_gene: TRBV7-3; CDR3nt: TGTGCCAGCAGCTTCGGGGGGTTAAGTGAAGCTTTCTTT; CDR3aa: CASSFGGLSEAFF
j_gene: TRBJ2-1; abundance: -; d_gene: TRBD2; v_gene: TRBV4-1; CDR3nt: TGCGCCAGCAGCCATCCAGCGGGGGGGGGTAATGAGCAGTTCTTC; CDR3aa: CASSHPAGGGNEQFF
j_gene: TRBJ2-2; abundance: once; d_gene: TRBD1; v_gene: TRBV2; CDR3nt: TGTGCCAGCAGTACCCGGACAGGGGCGGACACCGGGGAGCTGTTTTTT; CDR3aa: CASSTRTGADTGELFF
j_gene: TRBJ1-6; abundance: -; d_gene: -; v_gene: TRBV6-1; CDR3nt: TGTGCCAGCAGTGAATTAAGTGGGAGCTCCTATAATTCACCCCTCCACTTT; CDR3aa: CASSELSGSSYNSPLHF
j_gene: TRBJ1-2; abundance: -; d_gene: -; v_gene: TRBV2; CDR3nt: TGTGCCAGCAGGGACAGCAACTATGGCTACACCTTC; CDR3aa: CASRDSNYGYTF
j_gene: TRBJ2-3; abundance: -; d_gene: -; v_gene: TRBV5-5; CDR3nt: TGTGCCAGCAGCTTCCCGACCCGGGCAGGGGATACGCAGTATTTT; CDR3aa: CASSFPTRAGDTQYF
j_gene: TRBJ2-1; abundance: -; d_gene: TRBD2; v_gene: TRBV28; CDR3nt: TGTGCCAGCAGTTACCCAGCGGGGGGGCTGAATGAGCAGTTCTTC; CDR3aa: CASSYPAGGLNEQFF
j_gene: TRBJ1-2; abundance: -; d_gene: TRBD1; v_gene: TRBV30; CDR3nt: TGTGCCTGGAAGGACAGCCAGGGGGGTGAGGGCTACACCTTC; CDR3aa: CAWKDSQGGEGYTF
j_gene: TRBJ1-1; abundance: -; d_gene: TRBD1; v_gene: TRBV29-1; CDR3nt: TGCAGCGGTCAGACAGGGAAGGGCACTGAAGCTTTCTTT; CDR3aa: CSGQTGKGTEAFF
j_gene: TRBJ2-2; abundance: -; d_gene: -; v_gene: TRBV7-3; CDR3nt: TGTGCCAGCAGCTTCGACCCGGGTAGCGGGGAGCTGTTTTTT; CDR3aa: CASSFDPGSGELFF
j_gene: TRBJ1-2; abundance: -; d_gene: -; v_gene: TRBV19; CDR3nt: TGTGCCAGTAGACTCGGACAGTCTGGGGATGGCTACACCTTC; CDR3aa: CASRLGQSGDGYTF
j_gene: TRBJ2-5; abundance: -; d_gene: TRBD1; v_gene: TRBV4-1; CDR3nt: TGCGCCAGCAGCCAGGCGGCAGGGGGCGGTGAGACCCAGTACTTC; CDR3aa: CASSQAAGGGETQYF
j_gene: TRBJ1-5; abundance: -; d_gene: -; v_gene: TRBV9; CDR3nt: TGTGCCAGCAGCTCGGACAGCAACAATCAGCCCCAGCATTTT; CDR3aa: CASSSDSNNQPQHF
j_gene: TRBJ1-1; abundance: few; d_gene: -; v_gene: TRBV19; CDR3nt: TGTGCCAGTAGTCCCCTGACAGGTATGAACACTGAAGCTTTCTTT; CDR3aa: CASSPLTGMNTEAFF
j_gene: TRBJ1-2; abundance: -; d_gene: -; v_gene: TRBV5-4; CDR3nt: TGTGCCAGCAGCTTGTCGGGGGGGAGCGGAAATTTCTATGGCTACACCTTC; CDR3aa: CASSLSGGSGNFYGYTF
j_gene: TRBJ1-5; abundance: few; d_gene: -; v_gene: TRBV19; CDR3nt: TGTGCCAGTAGTATAGGAACAGATAGCAATCAGCCCCAGCATTTT; CDR3aa: CASSIGTDSNQPQHF
j_gene: TRBJ2-3; abundance: few; d_gene: TRBD2; v_gene: TRBV25-1; CDR3nt: TGTGCCAGCAGTAACCCTAGCGGGAGCACAGATACGCAGTATTTT; CDR3aa: CASSNPSGSTDTQYF
j_gene: TRBJ2-7; abundance: few; d_gene: -; v_gene: TRBV27; CDR3nt: TGTGCCAGCAGGCCGCCAGGGGACGACGAGCAGTACTTC; CDR3aa: CASRPPGDDEQYF
j_gene: TRBJ1-5; abundance: -; d_gene: TRBD1; v_gene: TRBV19; CDR3nt: TGTGCCAGTAGCCCCCGGGACAGGGGTCTTCAGCCCCAGCATTTT; CDR3aa: CASSPRDRGLQPQHF
j_gene: TRBJ2-7; abundance: -; d_gene: TRBD2; v_gene: TRBV7-9; CDR3nt: TGTGCCAGTGGAACCCACCGGACTAGCGGATATCGCGAGCAGTACTTC; CDR3aa: CASGTHRTSGYREQYF
j_gene: TRBJ2-5; abundance: -; d_gene: TRBD1; v_gene: TRBV29-1; CDR3nt: TGCAGCGCCGGGGACAGGGGCCAAGAGACCCAGTACTTC; CDR3aa: CSAGDRGQETQYF
j_gene: TRBJ1-4; abundance: -; d_gene: -; v_gene: TRBV5-6; CDR3nt: TGTGCCAGCAGCTTATGGGGGGGCGATGAAAAACTGTTTTTT; CDR3aa: CASSLWGGDEKLFF
j_gene: TRBJ2-3; abundance: -; d_gene: -; v_gene: TRBV5-5; CDR3nt: TGTGCCAGCAGCTCGGGGTCCTTTTATTCAGATACGCAGTATTTT; CDR3aa: CASSSGSFYSDTQYF
j_gene: TRBJ1-2; abundance: -; d_gene: -; v_gene: TRBV7-9; CDR3nt: TGTTCCAGCAGCTTAGGTTCGCCAGAGAGGGCAGGCTACACCTTC; CDR3aa: CSSSLGSPERAGYTF
j_gene: TRBJ2-3; abundance: once; d_gene: -; v_gene: TRBV4-2; CDR3nt: TGTGCCAGCAGCCAAGAGGGTATTGCCGGGGGAGGTACGCAGTATTTT; CDR3aa: CASSQEGIAGGGTQYF
j_gene: TRBJ2-7; abundance: -; d_gene: TRBD1; v_gene: TRBV29-1; CDR3nt: TGCAGCGTTACAGGGGGGAACTCCTACGAGCAGTACTTC; CDR3aa: CSVTGGNSYEQYF
j_gene: TRBJ2-2; abundance: -; d_gene: -; v_gene: TRBV2; CDR3nt: TGTGCCAGCAGTGGCTCCGGGACCGGGGAGCTGTTTTTT; CDR3aa: CASSGSGTGELFF
j_gene: TRBJ1-3; abundance: -; d_gene: -; v_gene: TRBV5-1; CDR3nt: TGCGCCAGCAGCTCCCTGGCAGGGGATTTT; CDR3aa: CASSSLAGDF
j_gene: TRBJ2-7; abundance: -; d_gene: TRBD2; v_gene: TRBV11-2; CDR3nt: TGTGCCAGCAGCTCGGGACTAGCGGGAGGATGGGAGCAGTACTTC; CDR3aa: CASSSGLAGGWEQYF
j_gene: TRBJ2-1; abundance: -; d_gene: TRBD1; v_gene: TRBV18; CDR3nt: TGTGCCAGCTCACCACTCGGACAGGGCGGATTTCAGAATGAGCAGTTCTTC; CDR3aa: CASSPLGQGGFQNEQFF
j_gene: TRBJ1-1; abundance: -; d_gene: -; v_gene: TRBV6-5; CDR3nt: TGTGCCAGCAGTTACTCCCACAGGGCGAGCGCTGAAGCTTTCTTT; CDR3aa: CASSYSHRASAEAFF
j_gene: TRBJ2-3; abundance: -; d_gene: -; v_gene: TRBV6-5; CDR3nt: TGTGCCAGCAGTCACCTCTCGAGGGGGACAGATACGCAGTATTTT; CDR3aa: CASSHLSRGTDTQYF
j_gene: TRBJ1-4; abundance: few; d_gene: -; v_gene: TRBV5-1; CDR3nt: TGCGCCAGCAGCTTGCAGGGAACTAATGAAAAACTGTTTTTT; CDR3aa: CASSLQGTNEKLFF
j_gene: TRBJ1-1; abundance: -; d_gene: TRBD1; v_gene: TRBV7-8; CDR3nt: TGTGCCAGCAGCTCGGAGGGACAGAGCACTGAAGCTTTCTTT; CDR3aa: CASSSEGQSTEAFF
j_gene: TRBJ2-1; abundance: -; d_gene: -; v_gene: TRBV19; CDR3nt: TGTGCCAGTAGAGAAATCCAGGGGCGGGGGACCAATGAGCAGTTCTTC; CDR3aa: CASREIQGRGTNEQFF
j_gene: TRBJ1-1; abundance: -; d_gene: TRBD1; v_gene: TRBV7-3; CDR3nt: TGTGCCAGCAGCACGGACAGGGACACTGAAGCTTTCTTT; CDR3aa: CASSTDRDTEAFF
j_gene: TRBJ2-7; abundance: -; d_gene: -; v_gene: TRBV27; CDR3nt: TGTGCCAGCAGTTTAGAGCCAGGGTACTACGAGCAGTACTTC; CDR3aa: CASSLEPGYYEQYF
j_gene: TRBJ2-7; abundance: -; d_gene: -; v_gene: TRBV19; CDR3nt: TGTGCCAGTAGCCCTAGGACACACTCCTACGAGCAGTACTTC; CDR3aa: CASSPRTHSYEQYF
j_gene: TRBJ1-1; abundance: -; d_gene: -; v_gene: TRBV30; CDR3nt: TGTGCCTGGAAGGACACCCCGAACACTGAAGCTTTCTTT; CDR3aa: CAWKDTPNTEAFF
j_gene: TRBJ1-3; abundance: -; d_gene: -; v_gene: TRBV15; CDR3nt: TGTGCCACCAGCAGAGATGTGACAGCCTCTGGAAACACCATATATTTT; CDR3aa: CATSRDVTASGNTIYF